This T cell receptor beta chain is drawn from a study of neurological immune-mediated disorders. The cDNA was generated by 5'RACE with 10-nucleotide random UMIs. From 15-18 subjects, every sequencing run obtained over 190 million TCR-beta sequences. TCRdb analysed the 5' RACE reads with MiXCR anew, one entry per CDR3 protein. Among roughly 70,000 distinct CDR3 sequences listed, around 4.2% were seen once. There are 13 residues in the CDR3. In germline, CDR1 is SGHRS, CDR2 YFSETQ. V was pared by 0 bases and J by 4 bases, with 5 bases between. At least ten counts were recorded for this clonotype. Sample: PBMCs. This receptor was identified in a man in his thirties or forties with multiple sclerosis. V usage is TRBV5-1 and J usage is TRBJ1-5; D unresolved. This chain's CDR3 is CASSLDSNQPQHF. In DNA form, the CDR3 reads TGCGCCAGCAGCTTGGACTCTAATCAGCCCCAGCATTTT.